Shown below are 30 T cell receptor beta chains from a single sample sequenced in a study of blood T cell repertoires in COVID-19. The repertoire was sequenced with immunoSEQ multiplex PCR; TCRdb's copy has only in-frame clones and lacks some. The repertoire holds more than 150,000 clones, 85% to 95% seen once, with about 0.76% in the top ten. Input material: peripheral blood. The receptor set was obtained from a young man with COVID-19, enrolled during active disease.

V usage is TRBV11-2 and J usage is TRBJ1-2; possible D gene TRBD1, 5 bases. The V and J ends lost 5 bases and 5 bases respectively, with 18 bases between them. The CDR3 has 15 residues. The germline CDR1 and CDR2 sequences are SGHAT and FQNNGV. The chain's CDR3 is CASSMGGGTSYGYTF. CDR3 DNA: TGTGCCAGCAGCATGGGGGGTGGGACCTCTTATGGCTACACCTTC.

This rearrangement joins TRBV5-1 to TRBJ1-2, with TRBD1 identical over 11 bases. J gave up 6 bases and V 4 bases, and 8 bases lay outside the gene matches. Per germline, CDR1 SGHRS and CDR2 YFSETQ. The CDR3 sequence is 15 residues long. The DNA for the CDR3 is TGCGCCAGCAGCACAGGACAGGGGGCGTCGAATGGCTACACCTTC. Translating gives CASSTGQGASNGYTF.

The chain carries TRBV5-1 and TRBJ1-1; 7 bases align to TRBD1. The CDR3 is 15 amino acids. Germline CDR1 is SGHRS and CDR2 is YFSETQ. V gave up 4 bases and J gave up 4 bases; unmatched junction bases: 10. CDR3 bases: TGCGCCAGCAGCACCCAGGGGGATAGGACCACTGAAGCTTTCTTT. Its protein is CASSTQGDRTTEAFF. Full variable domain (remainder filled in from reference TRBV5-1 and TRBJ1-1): KAGVTQTPRYLIKTRGQQVTLSCSPISGHRSVSWYQQTPGQGLQFLFEYFSETQRNKGNFPGRFSGRQFSNSRSEMNVSTLELGDSALYLCASSTQGDRTTEAFFGQGTRLTVV.

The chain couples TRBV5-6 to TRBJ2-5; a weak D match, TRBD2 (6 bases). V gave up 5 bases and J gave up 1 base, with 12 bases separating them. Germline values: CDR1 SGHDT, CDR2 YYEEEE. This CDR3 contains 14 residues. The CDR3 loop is CASSHIAVQETQYF. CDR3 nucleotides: TGTGCCAGCAGTCACATAGCGGTCCAAGAGACCCAGTACTTC.

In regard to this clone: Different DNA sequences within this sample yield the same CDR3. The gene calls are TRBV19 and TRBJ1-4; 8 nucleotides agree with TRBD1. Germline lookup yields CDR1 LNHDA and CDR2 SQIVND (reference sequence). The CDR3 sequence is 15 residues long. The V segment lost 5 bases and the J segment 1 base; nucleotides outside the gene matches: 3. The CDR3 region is CASSETGVTNEKLFF. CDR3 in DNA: TGTGCCAGTAGTGAGACAGGGGTAACTAATGAAAAACTGTTTTTT.

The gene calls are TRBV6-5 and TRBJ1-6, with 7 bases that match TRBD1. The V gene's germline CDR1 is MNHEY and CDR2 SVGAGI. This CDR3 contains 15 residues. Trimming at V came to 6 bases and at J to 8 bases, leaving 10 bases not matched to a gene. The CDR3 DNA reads TGTGCCAGCAGGACGACAGGGAATCGGGATTCACCCCTCCACTTT. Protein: CASRTTGNRDSPLHF.

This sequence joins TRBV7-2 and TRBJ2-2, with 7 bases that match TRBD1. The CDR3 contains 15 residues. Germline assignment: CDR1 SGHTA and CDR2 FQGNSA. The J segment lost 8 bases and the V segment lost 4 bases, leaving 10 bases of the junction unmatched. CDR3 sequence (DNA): TGTGCCAGCAGCTCCAGACAGGGTCCTACGGGGGAGCTGTTTTTT. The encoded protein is CASSSRQGPTGELFF. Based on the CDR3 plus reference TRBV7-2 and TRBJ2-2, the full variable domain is GAGVSQSPSNKVTEKGKDVELRCDPISGHTALYWYRQSLGQGLEFLIYFQGNSAPDKSGLPSDRFSAERTGGSVSTLTIQRTQQEDSAVYLCASSSRQGPTGELFFGEGSRLTVL.

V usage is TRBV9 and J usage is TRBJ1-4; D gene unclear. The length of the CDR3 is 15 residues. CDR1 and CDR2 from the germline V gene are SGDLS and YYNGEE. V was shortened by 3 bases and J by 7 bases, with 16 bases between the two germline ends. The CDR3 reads CASSGSHAAGEKLFF. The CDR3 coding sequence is TGTGCCAGCAGCGGATCTCACGCGGCGGGTGAAAAACTGTTTTTT.

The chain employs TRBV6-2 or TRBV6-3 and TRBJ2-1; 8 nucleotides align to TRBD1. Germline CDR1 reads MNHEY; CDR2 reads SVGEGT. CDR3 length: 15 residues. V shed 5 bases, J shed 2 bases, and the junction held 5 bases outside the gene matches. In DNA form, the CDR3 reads TGTGCCAGCAGTATATCAGGGGGCCCCTACAATGAGCAGTTCTTC. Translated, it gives CASSISGGPYNEQFF.

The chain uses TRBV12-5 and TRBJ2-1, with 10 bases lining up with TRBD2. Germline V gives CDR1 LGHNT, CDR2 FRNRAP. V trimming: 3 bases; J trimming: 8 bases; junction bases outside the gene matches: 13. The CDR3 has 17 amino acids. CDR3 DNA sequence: TGTGCTAGTGGTTTAGGGCTAGCGGGGGTTGTTGGGGATGAGCAGTTCTTC. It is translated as CASGLGLAGVVGDEQFF.

The CDR3 loop reads CSVYGAGGQEQYF. Written as DNA, the CDR3 is TGCAGCGTTTATGGAGCGGGGGGGCAAGAGCAGTACTTC. The chain carries TRBV29-1 and TRBJ2-7, with 10 bases lining up with TRBD2. The CDR3 spans 13 residues. V trimming: 5 bases; J trimming: 7 bases; junction bases outside the gene matches: 8. Germline V lookup: CDR1 SQVTM, CDR2 ANQGSEA.

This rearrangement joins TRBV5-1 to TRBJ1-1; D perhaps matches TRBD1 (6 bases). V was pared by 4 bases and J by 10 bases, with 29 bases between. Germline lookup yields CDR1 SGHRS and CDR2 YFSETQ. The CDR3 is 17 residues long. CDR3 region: CASSLRDITDERYRAFF. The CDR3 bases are TGCGCCAGCAGCCTCCGGGACATAACGGATGAAAGGTACCGAGCTTTCTTT. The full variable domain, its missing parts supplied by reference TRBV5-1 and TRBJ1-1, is KAGVTQTPRYLIKTRGQQVTLSCSPISGHRSVSWYQQTPGQGLQFLFEYFSETQRNKGNFPGRFSGRQFSNSRSEMNVSTLELGDSALYLCASSLRDITDERYRAFFGQGTRLTVV.

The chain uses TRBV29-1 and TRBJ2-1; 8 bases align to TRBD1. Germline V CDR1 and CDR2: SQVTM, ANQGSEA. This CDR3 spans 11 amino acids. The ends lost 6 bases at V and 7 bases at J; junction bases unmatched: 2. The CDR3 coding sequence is TGCAGCGTACGGACAGGGAATGAGCAGTTCTTC. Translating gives CSVRTGNEQFF.

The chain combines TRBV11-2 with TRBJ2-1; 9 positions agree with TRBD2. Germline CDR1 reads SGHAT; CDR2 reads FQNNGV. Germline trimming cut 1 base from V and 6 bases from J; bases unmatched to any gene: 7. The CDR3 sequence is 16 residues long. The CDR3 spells CASSLVPQRGANEQFF. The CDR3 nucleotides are TGTGCCAGCAGCTTAGTCCCCCAGCGGGGGGCCAATGAGCAGTTCTTC.

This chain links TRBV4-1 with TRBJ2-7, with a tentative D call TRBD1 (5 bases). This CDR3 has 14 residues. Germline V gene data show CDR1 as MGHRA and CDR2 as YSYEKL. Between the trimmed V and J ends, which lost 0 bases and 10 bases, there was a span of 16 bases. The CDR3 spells CASSQDRVQVGQYF. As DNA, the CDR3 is TGCGCCAGCAGCCAAGATCGGGTACAGGTGGGTCAGTACTTC.

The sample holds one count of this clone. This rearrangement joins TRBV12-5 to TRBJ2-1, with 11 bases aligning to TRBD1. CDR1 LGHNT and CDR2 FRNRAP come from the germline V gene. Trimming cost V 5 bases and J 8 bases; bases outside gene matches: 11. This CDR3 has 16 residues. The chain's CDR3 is CASGPPGQGVVHEQFF. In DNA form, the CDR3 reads TGTGCTAGTGGTCCCCCGGGACAGGGGGTGGTCCATGAGCAGTTCTTC. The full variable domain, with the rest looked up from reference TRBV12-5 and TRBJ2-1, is DARVTQTPRHKVTEMGQEVTMRCQPILGHNTVFWYRQTMMQGLELLAYFRNRAPLDDSGMPKDRFSAEMPDATLATLKIQPSEPRDSAVYFCASGPPGQGVVHEQFFGPGTRLTVL.

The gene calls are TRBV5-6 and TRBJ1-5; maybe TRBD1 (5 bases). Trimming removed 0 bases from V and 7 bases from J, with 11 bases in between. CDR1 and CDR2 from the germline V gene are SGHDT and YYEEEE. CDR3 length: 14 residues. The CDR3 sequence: CASSLGGDSQPQHF. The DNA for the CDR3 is TGTGCCAGCAGCTTGGGGGGCGATAGCCAGCCCCAGCATTTT.

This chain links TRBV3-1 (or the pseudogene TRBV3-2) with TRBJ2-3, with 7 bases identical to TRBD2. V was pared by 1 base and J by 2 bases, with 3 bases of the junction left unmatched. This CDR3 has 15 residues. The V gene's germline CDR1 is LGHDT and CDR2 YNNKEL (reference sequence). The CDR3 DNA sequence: TGTGCCAGCAGCCAAGCGGGGGGTGCCACAGATACGCAGTATTTT. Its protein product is CASSQAGGATDTQYF.

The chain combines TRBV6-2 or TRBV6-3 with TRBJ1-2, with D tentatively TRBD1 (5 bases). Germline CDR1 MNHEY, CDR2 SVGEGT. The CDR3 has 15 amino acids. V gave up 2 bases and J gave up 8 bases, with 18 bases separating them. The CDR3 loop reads CASSYRGLAVGGYTF. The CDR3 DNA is TGTGCCAGCAGTTACCGGGGACTCGCAGTGGGAGGCTACACCTTC.

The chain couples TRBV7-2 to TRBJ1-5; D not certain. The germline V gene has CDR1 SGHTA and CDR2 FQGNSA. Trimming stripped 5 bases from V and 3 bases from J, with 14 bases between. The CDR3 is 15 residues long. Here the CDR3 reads CASSLLSGDNQPQHF. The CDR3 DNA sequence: TGTGCCAGCAGCCTACTGTCCGGGGACAATCAGCCCCAGCATTTT.

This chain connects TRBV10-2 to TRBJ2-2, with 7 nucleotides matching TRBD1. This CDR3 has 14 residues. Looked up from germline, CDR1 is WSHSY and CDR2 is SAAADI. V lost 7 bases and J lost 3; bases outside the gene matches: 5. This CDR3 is CASTRQGYTGELFF. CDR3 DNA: TGCGCCAGCACCCGACAGGGCTACACCGGGGAGCTGTTTTTT.

Here the CDR3 reads CASSRQGPNTEAFF. In DNA, the CDR3 is TGTGCCAGCTCACGACAGGGACCGAACACTGAAGCTTTCTTT. The chain combines TRBV18 with TRBJ1-1, with 7 bases fitting TRBD1. The germline V gene encodes CDR1 KGHSH and CDR2 LQKENI. V lost 4 bases and J lost 1; bases outside the gene matches: 3. This CDR3 is built from 14 residues. Full variable domain (rest looked up from reference TRBV18 and TRBJ1-1): NAGVMQNPRHLVRRRGQEARLRCSPMKGHSHVYWYRQLPEEGLKFMVYLQKENIIDESGMPKERFSAEFPKEGPSILRIQQVVRGDSAAYFCASSRQGPNTEAFFGQGTRLTVV.

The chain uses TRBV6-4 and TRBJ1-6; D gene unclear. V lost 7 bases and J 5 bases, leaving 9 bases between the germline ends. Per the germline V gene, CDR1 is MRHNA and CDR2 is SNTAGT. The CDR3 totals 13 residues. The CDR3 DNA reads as TGTGCCAGCAACCCCGGGGATAATTCACCCCTCCACTTT. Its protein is CASNPGDNSPLHF.

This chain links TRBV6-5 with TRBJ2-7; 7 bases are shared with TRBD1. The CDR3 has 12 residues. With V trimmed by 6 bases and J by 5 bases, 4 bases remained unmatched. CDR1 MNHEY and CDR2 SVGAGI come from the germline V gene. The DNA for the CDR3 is TGTGCCAGCAGCACAACAGGGGACGAGCAGTACTTC. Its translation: CASSTTGDEQYF.

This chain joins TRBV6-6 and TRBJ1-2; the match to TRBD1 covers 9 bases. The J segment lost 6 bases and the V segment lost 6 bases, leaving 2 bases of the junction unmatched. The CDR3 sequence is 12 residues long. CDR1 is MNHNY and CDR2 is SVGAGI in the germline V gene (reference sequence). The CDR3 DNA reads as TGTGCCAGCAGACAGGGGGCGCATGGCTACACCTTC. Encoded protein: CASRQGAHGYTF.

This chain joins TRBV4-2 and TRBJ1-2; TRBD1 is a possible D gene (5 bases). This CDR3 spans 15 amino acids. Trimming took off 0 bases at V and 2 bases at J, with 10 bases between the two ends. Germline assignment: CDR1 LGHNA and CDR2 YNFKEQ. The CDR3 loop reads CASSQEGTGNYGYTF. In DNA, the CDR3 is TGTGCCAGCAGCCAAGAAGGGACTGGGAACTATGGCTACACCTTC.

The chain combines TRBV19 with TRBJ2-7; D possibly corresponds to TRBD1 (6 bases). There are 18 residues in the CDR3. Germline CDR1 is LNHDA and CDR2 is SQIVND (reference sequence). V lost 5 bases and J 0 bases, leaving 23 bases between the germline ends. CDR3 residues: CASSRYGSGTSSSYEQYF. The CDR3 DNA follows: TGTGCCAGTAGTCGATATGGGTCCGGGACATCCAGCTCCTACGAGCAGTACTTC. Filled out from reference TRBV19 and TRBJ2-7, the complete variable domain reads DGGITQSPKYLFRKEGQNVTLSCEQNLNHDAMYWYRQDPGQGLRLIYYSQIVNDFQKGDIAEGYSVSREKKESFPLTVTSAQKNPTAFYLCASSRYGSGTSSSYEQYFGPGTRLTVT.

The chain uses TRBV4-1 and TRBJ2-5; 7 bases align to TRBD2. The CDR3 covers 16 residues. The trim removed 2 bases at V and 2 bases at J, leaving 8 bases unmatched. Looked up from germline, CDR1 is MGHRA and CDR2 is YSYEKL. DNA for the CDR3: TGCGCCAGCAGCCAACCCTGGCGGGGGTTTCAAGAGACCCAGTACTTC. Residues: CASSQPWRGFQETQYF.

The CDR3 region is CASGRGSGQGTDTQYF. In nucleotides, the CDR3 is TGTGCCAGCGGCAGGGGGTCCGGACAGGGCACAGATACGCAGTATTTT. The J gene is TRBJ2-3, the V gene TRBV18; 7 bases align to TRBD1. The CDR3 spans 16 residues. Trimming cost V 8 bases and J 1 base; bases outside gene matches: 12. CDR1 is KGHSH and CDR2 is LQKENI in the germline V gene.

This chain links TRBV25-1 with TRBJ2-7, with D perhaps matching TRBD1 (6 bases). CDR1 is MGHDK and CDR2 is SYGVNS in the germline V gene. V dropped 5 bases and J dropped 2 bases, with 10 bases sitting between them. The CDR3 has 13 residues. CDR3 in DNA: TGTGCCAGCAGTCCCAAGGGGGCCTACGAGCAGTACTTC. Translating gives CASSPKGAYEQYF.